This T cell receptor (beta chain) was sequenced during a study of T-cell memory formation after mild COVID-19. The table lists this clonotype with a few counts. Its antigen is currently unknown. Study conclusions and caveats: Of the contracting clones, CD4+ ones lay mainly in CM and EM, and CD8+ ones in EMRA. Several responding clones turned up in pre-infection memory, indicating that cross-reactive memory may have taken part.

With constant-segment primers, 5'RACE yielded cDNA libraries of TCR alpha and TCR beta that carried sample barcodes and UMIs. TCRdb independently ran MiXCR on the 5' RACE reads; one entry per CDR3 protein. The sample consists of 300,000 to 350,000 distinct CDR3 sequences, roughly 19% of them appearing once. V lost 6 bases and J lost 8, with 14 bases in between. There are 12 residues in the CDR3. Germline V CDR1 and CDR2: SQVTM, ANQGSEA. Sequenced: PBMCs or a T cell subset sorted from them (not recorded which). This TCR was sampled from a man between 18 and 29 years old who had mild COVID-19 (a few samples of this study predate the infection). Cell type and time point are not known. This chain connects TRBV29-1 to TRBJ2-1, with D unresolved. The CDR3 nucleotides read TGCAGCGTCTCCGCCCCCGGCGATGAGCAGTTCTTC. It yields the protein CSVSAPGDEQFF.